This paragraph covers one TCR beta chain sequence. These data belong to a study of PD-L1 blockade in urothelial cancer. The germline V and J ends were trimmed by 1 base and 3 bases, with 9 bases remaining between them. The CDR3 covers 14 residues. CDR1 is LGHNA and CDR2 is YSLEER in the germline V gene. The method was immunoSEQ multiplex PCR; TCRdb's version includes in-frame clones alone and lacks a portion of them. There are about 51,000 clones in the sample; around 85% occur only once, and around 15% lies in the top ten. This chain uses TRBV4-3 with TRBJ1-2; no clear D gene. Sequences were derived from PBMCs, sampled around atezolizumab (anti-PD-L1) treatment. The TCR was taken from a man in his fifties or sixties with urothelial cancer. CDR3 protein: CASSQGHLDYGYTF. CDR3 nucleotides: TGCGCCAGCAGCCAAGGACACCTTGACTATGGCTACACCTTC.